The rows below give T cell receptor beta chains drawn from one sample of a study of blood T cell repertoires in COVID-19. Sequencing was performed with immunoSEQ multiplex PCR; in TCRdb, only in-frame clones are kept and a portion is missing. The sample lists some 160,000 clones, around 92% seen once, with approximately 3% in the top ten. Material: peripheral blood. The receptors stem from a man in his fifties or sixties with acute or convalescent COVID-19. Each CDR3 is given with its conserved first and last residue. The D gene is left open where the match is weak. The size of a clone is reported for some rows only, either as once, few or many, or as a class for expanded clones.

cdr3_nt: TGCGCCAGCAGTTTCGGACTAGCGGGCAATGAGCAGTTCTTC; cdr3_aa: CASSFGLAGNEQFF; d_call: TRBD2; j_call: TRBJ2-1; v_call: TRBV5-1; clone_size: -
cdr3_nt: TGTGCCAGCAGTGAAGAGGGCAGGGATAAGGTCCCGATTTCTAGCTCCTATAATTCACCCCTCCACTTT; cdr3_aa: CASSEEGRDKVPISSSYNSPLHF; d_call: -; j_call: TRBJ1-6; v_call: TRBV2; clone_size: -
cdr3_nt: TGTGCCAGCAGAACCGGGACTAGCCCCAATACGCAGTATTTT; cdr3_aa: CASRTGTSPNTQYF; d_call: TRBD2; j_call: TRBJ2-3; v_call: TRBV27; clone_size: -
cdr3_nt: TGTGCCAGCAGCTCTACGACACCCGTCGTTTACAATGAGCAGTTCTTC; cdr3_aa: CASSSTTPVVYNEQFF; d_call: -; j_call: TRBJ2-1; v_call: TRBV5-6; clone_size: -
cdr3_nt: TGTGCCAGCAGTTGGGACAGCACCTCTGGAAACACCATATATTTT; cdr3_aa: CASSWDSTSGNTIYF; d_call: TRBD1; j_call: TRBJ1-3; v_call: TRBV6-5; clone_size: -
cdr3_nt: TGTGCCAGCAGCCGGGGGGGTGGCTACACCTTC; cdr3_aa: CASSRGGGYTF; d_call: -; j_call: TRBJ1-2; v_call: TRBV3-1/TRBV3-2; clone_size: -
cdr3_nt: TGTGCCAGCAGCTTAAGGAGTCCGGGGAATAATAAAGGGGAGCAGTACTTC; cdr3_aa: CASSLRSPGNNKGEQYF; d_call: -; j_call: TRBJ2-7; v_call: TRBV7-9; clone_size: -
cdr3_nt: TGTGCTAGTGGTTGGGGGACACCAAACACCGGGGAGCTGTTTTTT; cdr3_aa: CASGWGTPNTGELFF; d_call: -; j_call: TRBJ2-2; v_call: TRBV12-5; clone_size: once
cdr3_nt: TGTGCCTGGAGTGTAGGAGTCTATGGCTACACCTTC; cdr3_aa: CAWSVGVYGYTF; d_call: -; j_call: TRBJ1-2; v_call: TRBV30; clone_size: -
cdr3_nt: TGTGCCATCAGTGTTGGGACAGACAATCAGCCCCAGCATTTT; cdr3_aa: CAISVGTDNQPQHF; d_call: TRBD1; j_call: TRBJ1-5; v_call: TRBV10-3; clone_size: -
cdr3_nt: TGCAGCGTTACGGACAGGGCGGGCACAGATACGCAGTATTTT; cdr3_aa: CSVTDRAGTDTQYF; d_call: TRBD1; j_call: TRBJ2-3; v_call: TRBV29-1; clone_size: -
cdr3_nt: TGTGCCAGCAGCTTCACAGGGACCTCTGGAAACACCATATATTTT; cdr3_aa: CASSFTGTSGNTIYF; d_call: -; j_call: TRBJ1-3; v_call: TRBV7-2; clone_size: -
cdr3_nt: TGTGCCAGCAGCCAAGAGTACGGACAGGGCAGCTACGAGCAGTACTTC; cdr3_aa: CASSQEYGQGSYEQYF; d_call: TRBD1; j_call: TRBJ2-7; v_call: TRBV4-2; clone_size: few
cdr3_nt: TGTGCCAGTAGCATAGACTACAGGGGTTACATCCAGCCCCAGCATTTT; cdr3_aa: CASSIDYRGYIQPQHF; d_call: TRBD1; j_call: TRBJ1-5; v_call: TRBV19; clone_size: once
cdr3_nt: TGTGCCAGCAGCCCCCATAGAACAGGGACCAGGAGGGAAAAACTGTTTTTT; cdr3_aa: CASSPHRTGTRREKLFF; d_call: -; j_call: TRBJ1-4; v_call: TRBV7-9; clone_size: -
cdr3_nt: TGTGCCAGCGGTGATTGGCAGGTGAACACCGGGGAGCTGTTTTTT; cdr3_aa: CASGDWQVNTGELFF; d_call: -; j_call: TRBJ2-2; v_call: TRBV3-1/TRBV3-2; clone_size: -
cdr3_nt: TGTGCCAGCTCACCAGCCGCAGGGGGCTTCTCTGGAAACACCATATATTTT; cdr3_aa: CASSPAAGGFSGNTIYF; d_call: TRBD1; j_call: TRBJ1-3; v_call: TRBV18; clone_size: -
cdr3_nt: TGCGCCAGCAGAGACGGGAGCAGGGGGGATTACAATGAGCAGTTCTTC; cdr3_aa: CASRDGSRGDYNEQFF; d_call: -; j_call: TRBJ2-1; v_call: TRBV5-1; clone_size: few
cdr3_nt: TGTGCCAGCAGTTACAGGAACAGGGCAGTAGATACGCAGTATTTT; cdr3_aa: CASSYRNRAVDTQYF; d_call: -; j_call: TRBJ2-3; v_call: TRBV6-2/TRBV6-3; clone_size: once
cdr3_nt: TGTGCCAGCAGTGAAGCAGAGGGAAATACGCAGTATTTT; cdr3_aa: CASSEAEGNTQYF; d_call: -; j_call: TRBJ2-3; v_call: TRBV2; clone_size: -
cdr3_nt: TGTGCCAGCAGTGATCGTTCGGGAAGTTATTCCTACGAGCAGTACTTC; cdr3_aa: CASSDRSGSYSYEQYF; d_call: -; j_call: TRBJ2-7; v_call: TRBV2; clone_size: -
cdr3_nt: TGTGCCAGCAGTGAACAGGGCAAGGGCGAGCAGTACTTC; cdr3_aa: CASSEQGKGEQYF; d_call: -; j_call: TRBJ2-7; v_call: TRBV11-2; clone_size: -
cdr3_nt: TGCGCCAGCAGCTTGGGCTGGACAGCTATGAACACTGAAGCTTTCTTT; cdr3_aa: CASSLGWTAMNTEAFF; d_call: -; j_call: TRBJ1-1; v_call: TRBV5-1; clone_size: -